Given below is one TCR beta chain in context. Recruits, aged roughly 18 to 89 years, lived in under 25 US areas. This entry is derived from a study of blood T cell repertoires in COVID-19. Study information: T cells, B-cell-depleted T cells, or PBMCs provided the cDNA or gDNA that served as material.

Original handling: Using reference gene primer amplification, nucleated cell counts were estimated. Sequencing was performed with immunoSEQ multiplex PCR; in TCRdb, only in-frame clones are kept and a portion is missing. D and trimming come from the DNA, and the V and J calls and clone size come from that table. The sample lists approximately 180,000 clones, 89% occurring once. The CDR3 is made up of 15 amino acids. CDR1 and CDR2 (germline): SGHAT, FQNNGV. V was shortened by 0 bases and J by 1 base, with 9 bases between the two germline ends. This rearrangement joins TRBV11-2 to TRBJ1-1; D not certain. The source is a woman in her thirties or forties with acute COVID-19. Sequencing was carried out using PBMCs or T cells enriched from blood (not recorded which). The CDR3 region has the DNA TGTGCCAGCAGCTTAGAAAGTGCGGCGAACACTGAAGCTTTCTTT. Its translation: CASSLESAANTEAFF.